This T cell receptor (beta chain) is from a study of blood T cell repertoires in COVID-19. Study-wide background: The origin of the acute and convalescent COVID-19 samples was the United States, Italy and Spain.

Germline-derived CDR1 and CDR2 are WNHNN and SYGVQD (reference sequence). The germline V and J ends were trimmed by 3 bases and 6 bases, with 17 bases remaining between them. The CDR3 loop spans 15 amino acids. Methods used by the authors: Using reference gene primer amplification, nucleated cell counts were estimated. Assay: immunoSEQ multiplex PCR; the TCRdb copy retains only in-frame clones and omits some. V and J calls and clone size are copied from that table; D and trimming were computed from the DNA. The sample yields about 150,000 clones, around 84% seen once. The specimen sequenced was peripheral blood. The V call is TRBV10-1, the J call TRBJ2-5; D gene ambiguous. This sequence was found in a man between 65 and 85 years old with acute or convalescent COVID-19. The CDR3 coding sequence is TGCGCCAGCAGTGATTCGAGCGACGTCGAAAAGACCCAGTACTTC. It specifies CASSDSSDVEKTQYF.